This T cell receptor (beta chain) was captured in a study of blood T cell repertoires in COVID-19. With 0 bases removed from V and 9 bases from J, the gap between germline ends came to 13 bases. CDR1 SGHRS and CDR2 YFSETQ come from the germline V gene. CDR3 size: 15 residues. In the authors' workflow: How many nucleated cells were present was estimated from reference gene primer amplification. Profiled with immunoSEQ multiplex PCR; TCRdb holds only in-frame clones, not every one. The V and J calls and the clone size are those of that table, but D and trimming were determined from the DNA. The sample includes nearly 250,000 clones, more than 70% of them seen just once.

The chain combines TRBV5-1 with TRBJ2-6, with D hard to call. Sequencing input: PBMCs or T cells enriched from blood (not recorded which). The receptor comes from a woman in her forties or fifties who had recovered from COVID-19. CDR3 loop: CASSLAGTGGNVLTF. CDR3 in DNA: TGCGCCAGCAGCTTGGCGGGTACTGGTGGCAACGTCCTGACTTTC.